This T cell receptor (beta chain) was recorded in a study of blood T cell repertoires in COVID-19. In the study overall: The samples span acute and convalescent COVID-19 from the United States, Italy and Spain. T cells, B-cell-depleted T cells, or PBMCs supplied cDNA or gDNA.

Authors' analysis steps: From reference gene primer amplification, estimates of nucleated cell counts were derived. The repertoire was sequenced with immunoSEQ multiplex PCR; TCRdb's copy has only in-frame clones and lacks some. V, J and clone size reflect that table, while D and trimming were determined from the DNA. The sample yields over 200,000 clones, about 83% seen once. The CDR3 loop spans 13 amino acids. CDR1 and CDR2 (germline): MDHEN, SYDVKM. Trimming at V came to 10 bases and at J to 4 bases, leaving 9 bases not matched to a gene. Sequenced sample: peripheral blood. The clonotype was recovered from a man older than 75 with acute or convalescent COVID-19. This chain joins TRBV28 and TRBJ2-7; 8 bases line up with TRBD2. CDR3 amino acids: CATGGSGNYEQYF. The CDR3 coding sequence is TGTGCCACCGGGGGTAGCGGGAATTACGAGCAGTACTTC.